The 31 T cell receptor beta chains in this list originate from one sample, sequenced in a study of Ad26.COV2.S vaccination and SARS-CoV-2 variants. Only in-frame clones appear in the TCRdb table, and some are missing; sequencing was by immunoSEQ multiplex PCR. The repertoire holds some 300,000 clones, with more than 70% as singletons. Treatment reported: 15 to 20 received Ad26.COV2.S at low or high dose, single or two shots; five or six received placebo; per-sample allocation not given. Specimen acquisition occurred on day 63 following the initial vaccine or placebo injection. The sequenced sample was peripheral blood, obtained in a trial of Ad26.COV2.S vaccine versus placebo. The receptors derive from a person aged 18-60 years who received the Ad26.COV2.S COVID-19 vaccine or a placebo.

Here the CDR3 reads CASSSIRQGGDGYTF. The CDR3 nucleotides are TGTGCCAGCTCATCAATAAGACAGGGGGGAGATGGCTACACCTTC. J is TRBJ1-2 and V is TRBV18; 9 bases fit TRBD1. Unmatched junction bases numbered 10, after V lost 5 bases and J lost 6 bases. Per germline, CDR1 KGHSH and CDR2 LQKENI. The CDR3 length is 15 residues.

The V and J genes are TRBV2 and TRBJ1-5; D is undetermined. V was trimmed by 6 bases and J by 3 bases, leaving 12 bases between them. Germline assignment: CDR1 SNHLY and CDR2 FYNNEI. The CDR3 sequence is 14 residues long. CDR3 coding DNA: TGTGCCAGCAGCCCCGCCACTCTCAATCAGCCCCAGCATTTT. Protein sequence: CASSPATLNQPQHF.

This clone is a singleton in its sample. The CDR3 DNA reads TGTGCCAGCAGCCACCGTCGAGAGACCGGGACTAGCGTCTACGAGCAGTACTTC. Translated, it gives CASSHRRETGTSVYEQYF. The chain couples TRBV3-1 (or the pseudogene TRBV3-2) to TRBJ2-7; 10 positions match TRBD2. Trimming cost V 3 bases and J 3 bases; bases outside gene matches: 14. CDR3 length: 18 residues. Germline V gene sequence: CDR1 LGHDT, CDR2 YNNKEL (reference sequence).

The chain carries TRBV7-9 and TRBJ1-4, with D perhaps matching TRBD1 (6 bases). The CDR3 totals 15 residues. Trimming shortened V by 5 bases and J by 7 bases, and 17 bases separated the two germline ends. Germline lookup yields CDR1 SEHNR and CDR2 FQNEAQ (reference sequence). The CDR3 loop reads CASSLYREGGEKLFF. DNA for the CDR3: TGTGCCAGCAGCCTATACAGGGAGGGAGGTGAAAAACTGTTTTTT.

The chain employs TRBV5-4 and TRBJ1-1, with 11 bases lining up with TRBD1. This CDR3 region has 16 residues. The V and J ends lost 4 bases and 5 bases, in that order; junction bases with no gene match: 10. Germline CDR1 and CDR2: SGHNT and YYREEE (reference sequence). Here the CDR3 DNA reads TGTGCCAGCAGCCTACGGACAGGGGGCGTTCGGACTGAAGCTTTCTTT. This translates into CASSLRTGGVRTEAFF.

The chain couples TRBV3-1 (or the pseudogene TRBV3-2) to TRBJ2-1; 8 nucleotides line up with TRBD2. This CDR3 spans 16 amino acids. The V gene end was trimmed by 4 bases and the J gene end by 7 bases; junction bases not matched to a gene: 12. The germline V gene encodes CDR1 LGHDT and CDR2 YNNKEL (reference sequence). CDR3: CASSPYGAGAENEQFF. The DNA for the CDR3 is TGTGCCAGCAGCCCATACGGAGCGGGGGCGGAAAATGAGCAGTTCTTC.

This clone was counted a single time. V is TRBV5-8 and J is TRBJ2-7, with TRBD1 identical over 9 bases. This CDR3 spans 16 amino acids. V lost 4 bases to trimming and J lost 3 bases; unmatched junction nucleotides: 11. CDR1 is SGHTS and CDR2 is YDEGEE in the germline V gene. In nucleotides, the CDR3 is TGTGCCAGCAGCACCCCGGGACAGGGTTCAGGCTACGAGCAGTACTTC. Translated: CASSTPGQGSGYEQYF.

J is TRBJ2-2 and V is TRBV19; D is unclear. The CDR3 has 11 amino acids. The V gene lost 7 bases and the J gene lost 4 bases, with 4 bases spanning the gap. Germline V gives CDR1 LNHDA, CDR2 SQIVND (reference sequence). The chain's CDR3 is CASIFTGELFF. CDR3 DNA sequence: TGTGCCAGTATTTTCACCGGGGAGCTGTTTTTT.

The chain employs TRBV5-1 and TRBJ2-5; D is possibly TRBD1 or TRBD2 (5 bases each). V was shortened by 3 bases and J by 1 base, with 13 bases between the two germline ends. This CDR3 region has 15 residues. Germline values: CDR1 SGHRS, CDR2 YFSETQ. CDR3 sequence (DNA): TGCGCCAGCAGCTCTACCGGGACGCTCCAAGAGACCCAGTACTTC. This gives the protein CASSSTGTLQETQYF.

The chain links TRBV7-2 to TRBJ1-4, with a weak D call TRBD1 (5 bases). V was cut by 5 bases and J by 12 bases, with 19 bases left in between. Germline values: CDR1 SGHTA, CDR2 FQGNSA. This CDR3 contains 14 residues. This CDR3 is CASSLRQGEKELFF. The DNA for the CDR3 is TGTGCCAGCAGCCTCCGCCAGGGTGAAAAAGAACTGTTTTTT.

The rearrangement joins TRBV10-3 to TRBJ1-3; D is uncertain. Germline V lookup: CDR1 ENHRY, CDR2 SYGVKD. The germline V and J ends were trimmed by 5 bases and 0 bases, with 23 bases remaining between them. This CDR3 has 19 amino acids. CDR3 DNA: TGTGCCATCAGTTCAGTCATGAATACGCGGCGGAGCTCTGGAAACACCATATATTTT. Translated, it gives CAISSVMNTRRSSGNTIYF.

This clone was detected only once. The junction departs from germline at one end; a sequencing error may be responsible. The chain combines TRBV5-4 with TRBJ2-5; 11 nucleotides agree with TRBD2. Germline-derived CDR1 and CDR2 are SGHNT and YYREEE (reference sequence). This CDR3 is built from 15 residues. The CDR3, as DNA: TGTGCCAGCACCTTGATAGCGGGGGGGCGAGAGACCCAGTACTTC. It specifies CASTLIAGGRETQYF.

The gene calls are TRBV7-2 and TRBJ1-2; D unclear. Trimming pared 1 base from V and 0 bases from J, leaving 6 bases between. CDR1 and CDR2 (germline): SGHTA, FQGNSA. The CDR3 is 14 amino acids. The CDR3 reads CASSLDSSNYGYTF. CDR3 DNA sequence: TGTGCCAGCAGCTTAGACTCCTCTAACTATGGCTACACCTTC.

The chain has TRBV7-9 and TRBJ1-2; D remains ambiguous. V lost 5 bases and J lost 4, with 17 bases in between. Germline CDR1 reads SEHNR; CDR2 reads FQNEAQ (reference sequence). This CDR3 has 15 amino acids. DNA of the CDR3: TGTGCCAGCAGCGCGGGCGGCTCTCGGGGCTATGGCTACACCTTC. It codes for CASSAGGSRGYGYTF.

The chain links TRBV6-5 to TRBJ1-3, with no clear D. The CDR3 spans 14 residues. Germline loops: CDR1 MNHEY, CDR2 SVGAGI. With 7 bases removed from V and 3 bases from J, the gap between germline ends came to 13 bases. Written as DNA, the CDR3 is TGTGCCAGCAAATTAGGACCGGTTGGAAACACCATATATTTT. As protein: CASKLGPVGNTIYF.

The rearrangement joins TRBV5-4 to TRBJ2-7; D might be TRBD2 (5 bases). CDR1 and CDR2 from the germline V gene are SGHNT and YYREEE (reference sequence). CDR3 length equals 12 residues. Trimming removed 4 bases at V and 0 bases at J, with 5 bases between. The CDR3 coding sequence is TGTGCCAGCAGCCGGGACTCCTACGAGCAGTACTTC. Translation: CASSRDSYEQYF.

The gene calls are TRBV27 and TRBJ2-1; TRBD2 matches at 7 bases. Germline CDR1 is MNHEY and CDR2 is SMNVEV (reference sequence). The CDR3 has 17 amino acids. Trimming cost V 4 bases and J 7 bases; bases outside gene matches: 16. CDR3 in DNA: TGTGCCAGCAGTTCTCAGTATTGGGGGGGGGAGAAGAATGAGCAGTTCTTC. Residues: CASSSQYWGGEKNEQFF.

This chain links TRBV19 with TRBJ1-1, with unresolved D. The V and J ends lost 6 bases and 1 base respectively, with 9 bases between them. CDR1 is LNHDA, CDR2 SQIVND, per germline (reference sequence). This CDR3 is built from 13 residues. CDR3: CASRRTGNTEAFF. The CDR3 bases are TGTGCCAGTAGGAGGACGGGGAACACTGAAGCTTTCTTT.

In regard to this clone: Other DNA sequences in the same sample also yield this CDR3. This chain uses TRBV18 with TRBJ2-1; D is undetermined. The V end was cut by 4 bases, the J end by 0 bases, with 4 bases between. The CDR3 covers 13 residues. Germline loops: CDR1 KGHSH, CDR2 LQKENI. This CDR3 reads CASSLSSYNEQFF. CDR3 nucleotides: TGTGCCAGCTCACTTTCCTCCTACAATGAGCAGTTCTTC.

The CDR3 is CASSLGEGSRYGYTF. CDR3 nucleotides: TGTGCCAGCAGCCTGGGAGAGGGTTCCCGCTATGGCTACACCTTC. The chain combines TRBV3-1 (or the pseudogene TRBV3-2) with TRBJ1-2; no clear D gene. Trimming shortened V by 4 bases and J by 4 bases, and 16 bases separated the two germline ends. The CDR3 has 15 residues. Looked up from germline, CDR1 is LGHDT and CDR2 is YNNKEL (reference sequence).

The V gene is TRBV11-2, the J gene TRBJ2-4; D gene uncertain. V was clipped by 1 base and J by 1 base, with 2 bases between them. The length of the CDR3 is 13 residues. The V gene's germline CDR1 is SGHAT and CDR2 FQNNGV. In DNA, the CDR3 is TGTGCCAGCAGCTTAGGGGCCAAAAACATTCAGTACTTC. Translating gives CASSLGAKNIQYF.

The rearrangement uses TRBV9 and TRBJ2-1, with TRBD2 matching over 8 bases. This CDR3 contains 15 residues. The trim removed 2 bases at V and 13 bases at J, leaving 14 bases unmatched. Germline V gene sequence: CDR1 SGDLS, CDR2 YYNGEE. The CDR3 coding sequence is TGTGCCAGCAGCGTCGCCAGGCGGGGGGCCGGGGAACAGTTCTTC. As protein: CASSVARRGAGEQFF. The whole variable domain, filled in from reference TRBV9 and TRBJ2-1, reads DSGVTQTPKHLITATGQRVTLRCSPRSGDLSVYWYQQSLDQGLQFLIQYYNGEERAKGNILERFSAQQFPDLHSELNLSSLELGDSALYFCASSVARRGAGEQFFGPGTRLTVL.

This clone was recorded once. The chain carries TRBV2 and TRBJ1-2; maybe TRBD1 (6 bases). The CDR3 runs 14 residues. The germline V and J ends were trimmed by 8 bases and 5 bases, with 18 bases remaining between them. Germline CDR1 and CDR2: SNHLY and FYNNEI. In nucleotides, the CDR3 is TGTGCCAGCTTACAGGAGACAGGAGAATATGGCTACACCTTC. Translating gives CASLQETGEYGYTF.

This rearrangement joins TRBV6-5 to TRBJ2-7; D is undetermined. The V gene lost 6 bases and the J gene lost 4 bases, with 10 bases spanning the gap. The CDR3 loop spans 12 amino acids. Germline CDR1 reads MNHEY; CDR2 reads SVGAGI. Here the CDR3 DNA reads TGTGCCAGCAGCGGGTTAGGATACGAGCAGTACTTC. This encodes CASSGLGYEQYF.

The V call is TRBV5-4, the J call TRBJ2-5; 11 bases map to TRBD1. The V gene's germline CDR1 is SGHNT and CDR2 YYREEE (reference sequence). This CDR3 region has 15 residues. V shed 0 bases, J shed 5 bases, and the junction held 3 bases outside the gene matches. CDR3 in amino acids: CASSLGDRGKETQYF. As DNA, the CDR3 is TGTGCCAGCAGCTTGGGGGACAGGGGGAAGGAGACCCAGTACTTC.

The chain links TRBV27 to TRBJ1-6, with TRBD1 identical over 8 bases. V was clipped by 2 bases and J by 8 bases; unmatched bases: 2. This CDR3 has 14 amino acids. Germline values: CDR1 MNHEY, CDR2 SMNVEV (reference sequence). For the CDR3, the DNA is TGTGCCAGCAGTTTAGGACAGGGATATTCACCCCTCCACTTT. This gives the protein CASSLGQGYSPLHF.

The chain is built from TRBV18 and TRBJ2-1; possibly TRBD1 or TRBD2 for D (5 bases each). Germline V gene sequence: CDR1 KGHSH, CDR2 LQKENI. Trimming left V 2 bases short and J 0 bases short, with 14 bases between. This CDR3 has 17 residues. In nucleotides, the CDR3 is TGTGCCAGCTCACCAGCGAGGGGCGGAATCTCCTACAATGAGCAGTTCTTC. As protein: CASSPARGGISYNEQFF.

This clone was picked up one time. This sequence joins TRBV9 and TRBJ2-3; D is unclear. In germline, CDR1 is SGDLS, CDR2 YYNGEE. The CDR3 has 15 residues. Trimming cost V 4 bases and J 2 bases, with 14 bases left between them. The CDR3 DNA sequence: TGTGCCAGCAGCCCAGAGCTGGGTTACACAGATACGCAGTATTTT. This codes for CASSPELGYTDTQYF.

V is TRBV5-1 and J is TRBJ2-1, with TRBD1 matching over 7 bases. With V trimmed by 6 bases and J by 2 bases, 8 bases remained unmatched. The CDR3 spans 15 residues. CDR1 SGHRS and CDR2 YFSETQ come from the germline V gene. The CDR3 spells CASTYEGAAYNEQFF. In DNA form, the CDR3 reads TGCGCCAGCACCTATGAGGGGGCGGCCTACAATGAGCAGTTCTTC.

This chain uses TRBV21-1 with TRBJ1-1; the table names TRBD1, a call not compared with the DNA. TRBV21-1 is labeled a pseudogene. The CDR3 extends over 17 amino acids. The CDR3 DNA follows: TGTGCCAGCAGAACCAGACAGGGTCAACAGGTCACGGCGTCGGCTTTCTTT. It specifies CASRTRQGQQVTASAFF.

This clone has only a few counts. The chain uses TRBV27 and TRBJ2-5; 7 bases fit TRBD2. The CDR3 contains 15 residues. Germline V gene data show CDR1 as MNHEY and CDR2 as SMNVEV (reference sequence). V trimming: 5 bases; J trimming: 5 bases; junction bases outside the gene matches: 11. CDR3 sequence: CASSPGLVGMETQYF. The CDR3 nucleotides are TGTGCCAGCAGTCCAGGACTAGTTGGTATGGAGACCCAGTACTTC.